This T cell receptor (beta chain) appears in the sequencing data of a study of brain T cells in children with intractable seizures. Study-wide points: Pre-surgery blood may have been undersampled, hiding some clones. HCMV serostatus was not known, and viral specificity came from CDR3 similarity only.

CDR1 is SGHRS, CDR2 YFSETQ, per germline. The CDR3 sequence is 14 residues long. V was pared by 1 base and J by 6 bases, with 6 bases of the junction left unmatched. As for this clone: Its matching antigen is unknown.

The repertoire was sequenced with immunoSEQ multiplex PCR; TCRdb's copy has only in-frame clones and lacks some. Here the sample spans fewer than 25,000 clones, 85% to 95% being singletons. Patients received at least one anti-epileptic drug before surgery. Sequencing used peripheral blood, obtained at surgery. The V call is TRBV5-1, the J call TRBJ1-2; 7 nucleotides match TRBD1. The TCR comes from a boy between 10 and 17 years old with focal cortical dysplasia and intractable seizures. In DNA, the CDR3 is TGCGCCAGCAGCTTGACCGCTACAGGGGATGGCTACACCTTC. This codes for CASSLTATGDGYTF.